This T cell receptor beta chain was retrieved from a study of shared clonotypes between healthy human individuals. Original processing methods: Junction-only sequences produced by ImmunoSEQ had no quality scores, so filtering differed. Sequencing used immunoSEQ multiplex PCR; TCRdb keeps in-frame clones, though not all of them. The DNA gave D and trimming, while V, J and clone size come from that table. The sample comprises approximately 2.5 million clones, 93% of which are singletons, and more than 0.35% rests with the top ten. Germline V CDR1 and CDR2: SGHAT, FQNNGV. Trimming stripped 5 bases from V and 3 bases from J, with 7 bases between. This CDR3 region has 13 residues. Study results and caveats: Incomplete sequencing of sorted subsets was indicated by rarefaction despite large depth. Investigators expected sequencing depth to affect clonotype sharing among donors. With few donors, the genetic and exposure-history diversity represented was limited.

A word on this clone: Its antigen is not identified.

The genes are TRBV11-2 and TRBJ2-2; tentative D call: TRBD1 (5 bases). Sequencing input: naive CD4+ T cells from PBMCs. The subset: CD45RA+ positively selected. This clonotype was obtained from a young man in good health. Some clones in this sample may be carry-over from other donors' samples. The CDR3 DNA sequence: TGTGCCAGCAGCAGACAGTACACCGGGGAGCTGTTTTTT. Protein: CASSRQYTGELFF.